The sequence of this T cell receptor (beta chain) was determined in a study of blood T cell repertoires in COVID-19. TCRdb's copy holds only in-frame clones and misses some; the assay was immunoSEQ multiplex PCR. The sample consists of about 62,000 clones, around nine tenths of them appearing once. Germline CDR1 and CDR2: SGDLS and YYNGEE. This CDR3 is built from 14 residues. The V gene lost 0 bases and the J gene lost 4 bases, with 9 bases spanning the gap. The source is a man aged 70 or older with acute or convalescent COVID-19. This chain connects TRBV9 to TRBJ2-3; no clear D. Sequenced input: peripheral blood. The CDR3 is CASSVVPFADTQYF. The CDR3 nucleotides are TGTGCCAGCAGCGTAGTCCCCTTCGCAGATACGCAGTATTTT.